The 2 T cell receptor beta chains given below trace back to one sample, sequenced in a study of T cell responses to AZD1222 COVID-19 vaccine. Measured with immunoSEQ multiplex PCR; TCRdb has only the in-frame clones, and not every one. The profile shows about 81,000 clones, 86% of them singletons. The material sequenced was peripheral blood, taken 28 days after the second AZD1222 dose. These receptors all stem from an adult who received the AZD1222 COVID-19 vaccine.

The chain joins TRBV6-5 to TRBJ1-4; 11 nucleotides match TRBD1. The ends lost 6 bases at V and 7 bases at J; junction bases unmatched: 4. The germline V gene encodes CDR1 MNHEY and CDR2 SVGAGI. This CDR3 is built from 14 residues. CDR3 bases: TGTGCCAGCAGAAGGACAGGGGGCGGTGAAAAACTGTTTTTT. It specifies CASRRTGGGEKLFF.

The chain is built from TRBV28 and TRBJ2-6; D gene ambiguous. There are 18 residues in the CDR3. With 5 bases removed from V and 2 bases from J, the gap between germline ends came to 19 bases. CDR1 and CDR2 (germline): MDHEN, SYDVKM. CDR3 nucleotides: TGTGCCAGCAGTGCAACCTCGGGTGGGGTGGCTGGGGCCAACGTCCTGACTTTC. Its translation: CASSATSGGVAGANVLTF.